This T cell receptor (beta chain) stems from a study of blood T cell repertoires in COVID-19. Study summary: Acute and convalescent COVID-19 samples came from the United States, Italy and Spain. T cells, B-cell-depleted T cells, or PBMCs supplied cDNA or gDNA.

Original analysis: Researchers report that nucleated cell counts were estimated from reference gene primer amplification. Repertoires were generated with immunoSEQ multiplex PCR, while TCRdb's copy carries only in-frame clones and drops some. The DNA gave D and trimming, while V, J and clone size come from that table. This sample yields a few hundred thousand clones, of which nearly 90% are seen a single time; more than 9.5% belongs to the top ten. The CDR3 runs 17 residues. The germline V and J ends were trimmed by 0 bases and 8 bases, with 22 bases remaining between them. Germline CDR1 MGHRA, CDR2 YSYEKL. Seattle's cohort entered during active infection and was followed longitudinally.

The sample taken for sequencing was peripheral blood. The clonotype originates from a woman under 40 with COVID-19, enrolled during active disease. The chain recombines TRBV4-1 with TRBJ1-2; possible D gene TRBD1, 5 bases. CDR3 loop: CASSQDRGAGRRSGYTF. CDR3 bases: TGCGCCAGCAGCCAAGATCGTGGGGCAGGGAGGCGGTCCGGCTACACCTTC.